This TCR beta chain comes out of a study of radiation and T cells in renal cell carcinoma. General observations from the study: Baseline intratumoral clonotype presence is unknown without pretreatment biopsies.

TCRdb keeps only in-frame clones here, not all; method: immunoSEQ multiplex PCR. The sample carries some 150,000 clones, approximately 86% recorded once. CDR1 and CDR2 (germline): MRHNA, SNTAGT. This CDR3 contains 13 residues. V was trimmed by 2 bases and J by 5 bases, leaving 4 bases between them. In the case of this clone: Its specificity is not known.

Indicated time point: blood 2 weeks post-SBRT. Treatment specified: 15 Gy SBRT to primary tumor, nephrectomy 4 weeks later. Clear cell pathology was present in this patient's renal cell carcinoma. Material: blood, obtained from a patient whose treatment included radiotherapy and nephrectomy. This TCR was sampled from a woman in her forties or fifties with renal cell carcinoma. This chain links TRBV6-4 with TRBJ1-6; no firm D call. The DNA for the CDR3 is TGTGCCAGCAGTGACAGTAATAATTCACCCCTCCACTTT. It is translated as CASSDSNNSPLHF.